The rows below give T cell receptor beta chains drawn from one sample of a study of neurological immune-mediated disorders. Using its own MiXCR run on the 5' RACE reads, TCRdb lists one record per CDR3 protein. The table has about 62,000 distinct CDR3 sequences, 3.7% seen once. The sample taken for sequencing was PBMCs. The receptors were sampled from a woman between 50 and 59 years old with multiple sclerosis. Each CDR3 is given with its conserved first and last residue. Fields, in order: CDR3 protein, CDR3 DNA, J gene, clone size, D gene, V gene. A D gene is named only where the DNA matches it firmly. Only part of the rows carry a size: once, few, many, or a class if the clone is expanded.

cdr3_aa: CASRSTGDAFF; cdr3_nt: TGTGCCAGCAGATCCACAGGGGATGCTTTCTTT; j_call: TRBJ1-1; clone_size: many; d_call: TRBD1; v_call: TRBV6-2/TRBV6-3
cdr3_aa: CASSLGDRTAETQYF; cdr3_nt: TGTGCCAGCAGTTTGGGGGACAGAACTGCGGAGACCCAGTACTTC; j_call: TRBJ2-5; clone_size: many; d_call: TRBD1; v_call: TRBV27
cdr3_aa: CASSFTGGGTEAFF; cdr3_nt: TGTGCCAGCAGCTTTACCGGGGGAGGCACTGAAGCTTTCTTT; j_call: TRBJ1-1; clone_size: many; d_call: -; v_call: TRBV7-9
cdr3_aa: CASSPLPLHSTTDTQYF; cdr3_nt: TGTGCCAGCAGTCCGCTCCCCCTGCACTCCACCACAGATACGCAGTATTTT; j_call: TRBJ2-3; clone_size: many; d_call: -; v_call: TRBV12-3/TRBV12-4
cdr3_aa: CSARDDLVAYNEQFF; cdr3_nt: TGCAGTGCTAGAGATGACCTGGTGGCCTACAATGAGCAGTTCTTC; j_call: TRBJ2-1; clone_size: -; d_call: -; v_call: TRBV20-1
cdr3_aa: CASSQGRGNEKLFF; cdr3_nt: TGTGCCAGCAGCCAGGGACGGGGGAATGAAAAACTGTTTTTT; j_call: TRBJ1-4; clone_size: many; d_call: -; v_call: TRBV7-2
cdr3_aa: CASRNDRGDTEAFF; cdr3_nt: TGTGCCAGCAGAAACGACAGGGGGGACACTGAAGCTTTCTTT; j_call: TRBJ1-1; clone_size: -; d_call: TRBD1; v_call: TRBV6-2/TRBV6-3
cdr3_aa: CSATYGNQPQHF; cdr3_nt: TGCAGTGCTACCTATGGGAATCAGCCCCAGCATTTT; j_call: TRBJ1-5; clone_size: many; d_call: -; v_call: TRBV20-1
cdr3_aa: CSARVGGRETQYF; cdr3_nt: TGCAGTGCTAGAGTCGGCGGGAGAGAGACCCAGTACTTC; j_call: TRBJ2-5; clone_size: -; d_call: TRBD2; v_call: TRBV20-1
cdr3_aa: CASRIDRGGQPQNF; cdr3_nt: TGTGCCAGCAGGATCGACAGGGGTGGGCAGCCCCAGAATTTT; j_call: TRBJ1-5; clone_size: few; d_call: TRBD1; v_call: TRBV7-8
cdr3_aa: CASSASPNTEAFF; cdr3_nt: TGCGCCAGCAGCGCGTCCCCGAACACTGAAGCTTTCTTT; j_call: TRBJ1-1; clone_size: -; d_call: -; v_call: TRBV5-1
cdr3_aa: CASSLGQNTEAFF; cdr3_nt: TGTGCCAGCAGTTTGGGACAGAACACTGAAGCTTTCTTT; j_call: TRBJ1-1; clone_size: many; d_call: -; v_call: TRBV12-3/TRBV12-4
cdr3_aa: CASSLETGTGPEAFF; cdr3_nt: TGTGCCAGCAGCTTGGAAACCGGGACAGGTCCTGAAGCTTTCTTT; j_call: TRBJ1-1; clone_size: many; d_call: TRBD1; v_call: TRBV5-6
cdr3_aa: CASSLGQGARYEQYF; cdr3_nt: TGTGCCAGCAGCTTAGGGCAGGGGGCGCGGTACGAGCAGTACTTC; j_call: TRBJ2-7; clone_size: -; d_call: TRBD1; v_call: TRBV7-9
cdr3_aa: CSARGAGLAAYNEQFF; cdr3_nt: TGCAGTGCTAGAGGGGCGGGACTAGCGGCCTACAATGAGCAGTTCTTC; j_call: TRBJ2-1; clone_size: many; d_call: TRBD2; v_call: TRBV20-1
cdr3_aa: CASSSQTGGETQYF; cdr3_nt: TGTGCCAGCAGCTCACAGACCGGCGGGGAGACCCAGTACTTC; j_call: TRBJ2-5; clone_size: many; d_call: -; v_call: TRBV7-2
cdr3_aa: CASSLDGSGANVLTF; cdr3_nt: TGCGCCAGCAGCTTGGACGGCTCTGGGGCCAACGTCCTGACTTTC; j_call: TRBJ2-6; clone_size: many; d_call: -; v_call: TRBV5-1
cdr3_aa: CSVLWQGRTEAFF; cdr3_nt: TGCAGCGTTCTTTGGCAGGGGCGCACTGAAGCTTTCTTT; j_call: TRBJ1-1; clone_size: many; d_call: -; v_call: TRBV29-1
cdr3_aa: CASSQDRGHAGELFF; cdr3_nt: TGCGCCAGCAGCCAAGACAGGGGGCACGCCGGGGAGCTGTTTTTT; j_call: TRBJ2-2; clone_size: many; d_call: TRBD1; v_call: TRBV5-1
cdr3_aa: CTSSQRSVTNDKLFF; cdr3_nt: TGCACCAGCAGCCAAAGGAGTGTAACTAATGACAAACTGTTTTTT; j_call: TRBJ1-4; clone_size: -; d_call: -; v_call: TRBV4-3
cdr3_aa: CAISESTVNTEAFF; cdr3_nt: TGTGCCATCAGTGAGTCGACAGTGAACACTGAAGCTTTCTTT; j_call: TRBJ1-1; clone_size: many; d_call: -; v_call: TRBV10-3
cdr3_aa: CSAREGAFTDTQYF; cdr3_nt: TGCAGTGCTAGAGAGGGGGCATTCACAGATACGCAGTATTTT; j_call: TRBJ2-3; clone_size: many; d_call: -; v_call: TRBV20-1
cdr3_aa: CSAQGGSVDGREQYF; cdr3_nt: TGCAGTGCTCAAGGCGGGAGTGTCGATGGGCGCGAGCAGTACTTC; j_call: TRBJ2-7; clone_size: few; d_call: TRBD2; v_call: TRBV20-1
cdr3_aa: CASSPIPGVAEQFF; cdr3_nt: TGTGCCAGCAGCCCCATTCCAGGGGTTGCTGAGCAGTTCTTC; j_call: TRBJ2-1; clone_size: many; d_call: -; v_call: TRBV12-3/TRBV12-4
cdr3_aa: CASSFGHPTKNIQYF; cdr3_nt: TGTGCCAGCAGCTTCGGTCATCCGACCAAAAACATTCAGTACTTC; j_call: TRBJ2-4; clone_size: many; d_call: -; v_call: TRBV11-2
cdr3_aa: CASGIGLADNEQFF; cdr3_nt: TGTGCTAGTGGTATCGGACTAGCGGACAATGAGCAGTTCTTC; j_call: TRBJ2-1; clone_size: few; d_call: TRBD2; v_call: TRBV12-5
cdr3_aa: CASSDPGHSYEQYF; cdr3_nt: TGCGCCAGCAGCGACCCAGGGCACTCCTACGAGCAGTACTTC; j_call: TRBJ2-7; clone_size: -; d_call: -; v_call: TRBV5-1
cdr3_aa: CASSLDSGGRDGYTF; cdr3_nt: TGCGCCAGCAGCTTGGATTCGGGAGGGAGGGACGGCTACACCTTC; j_call: TRBJ1-2; clone_size: many; d_call: -; v_call: TRBV5-1
cdr3_aa: CASSDQTGELFF; cdr3_nt: TGTGCCAGCAGTGACCAAACCGGGGAGCTGTTTTTT; j_call: TRBJ2-2; clone_size: -; d_call: -; v_call: TRBV6-1
cdr3_aa: CSATRGAGELFF; cdr3_nt: TGCAGCGCCACCCGGGGGGCCGGGGAGCTGTTTTTT; j_call: TRBJ2-2; clone_size: many; d_call: TRBD2; v_call: TRBV29-1
cdr3_aa: CASSSITGPQNF; cdr3_nt: TGTGCCAGCAGCTCAATCACCGGGCCCCAGAATTTT; j_call: TRBJ1-5; clone_size: many; d_call: -; v_call: TRBV14
cdr3_aa: CASSPREGSDYEQYF; cdr3_nt: TGTGCCAGCAGCCCCCGGGAAGGGTCCGATTACGAGCAGTACTTC; j_call: TRBJ2-7; clone_size: many; d_call: -; v_call: TRBV14
cdr3_aa: CASSLRFGKAWETQYF; cdr3_nt: TGTGCCAGCAGCTTGAGGTTCGGAAAAGCCTGGGAGACCCAGTACTTC; j_call: TRBJ2-5; clone_size: many; d_call: -; v_call: TRBV5-6
cdr3_aa: CASTVGFYGYTF; cdr3_nt: TGTGCCAGCACGGTTGGGTTCTATGGCTACACCTTC; j_call: TRBJ1-2; clone_size: many; d_call: -; v_call: TRBV7-9
cdr3_aa: CASSYSLREPQNF; cdr3_nt: TGTGCCAGCAGTTACTCGCTACGGGAGCCCCAGAATTTT; j_call: TRBJ1-5; clone_size: few; d_call: -; v_call: TRBV6-2/TRBV6-3
cdr3_aa: CASSLTRGTEAFF; cdr3_nt: TGTGCCAGCAGCTTAACACGGGGCACTGAAGCTTTCTTT; j_call: TRBJ1-1; clone_size: many; d_call: -; v_call: TRBV7-2
cdr3_aa: CASSTIKETIYF; cdr3_nt: TGTGCCAGCAGCACGATTAAGGAAACCATATATTTT; j_call: TRBJ1-3; clone_size: -; d_call: -; v_call: TRBV7-2
cdr3_aa: CASSLVGIQETQYF; cdr3_nt: TGCGCCAGCAGCTTGGTTGGGATACAAGAGACCCAGTACTTC; j_call: TRBJ2-5; clone_size: many; d_call: -; v_call: TRBV5-1
cdr3_aa: CAITTNRGNTGELFF; cdr3_nt: TGTGCCATCACGACCAACAGGGGGAACACCGGGGAGCTGTTTTTT; j_call: TRBJ2-2; clone_size: -; d_call: TRBD1; v_call: TRBV10-3
cdr3_aa: CASSPPRDRTYEQYF; cdr3_nt: TGTGCCAGCAGTCCACCGAGGGACAGGACCTACGAGCAGTACTTC; j_call: TRBJ2-7; clone_size: -; d_call: TRBD1; v_call: TRBV6-1
cdr3_aa: CASSLGAGGPTNEKLFF; cdr3_nt: TGTGCCAGCAGCTTAGGGGCCGGGGGACCAACTAATGAAAAACTGTTTTTT; j_call: TRBJ1-4; clone_size: many; d_call: -; v_call: TRBV11-2
cdr3_aa: CASSLGGPGISTDTQYF; cdr3_nt: TGTGCCAGCAGCCTCGGGGGGCCGGGAATAAGCACAGATACGCAGTATTTT; j_call: TRBJ2-3; clone_size: many; d_call: -; v_call: TRBV7-3
cdr3_aa: CASSLANRPRAGYGYTF; cdr3_nt: TGTGCCAGCAGTTTAGCGAACAGGCCGAGGGCAGGCTATGGCTACACCTTC; j_call: TRBJ1-2; clone_size: many; d_call: -; v_call: TRBV12-3/TRBV12-4
cdr3_aa: CASSHHRQGALVEEQYF; cdr3_nt: TGCGCCAGCAGCCACCACCGCCAGGGGGCTCTCGTTGAAGAGCAGTACTTC; j_call: TRBJ2-7; clone_size: many; d_call: TRBD1; v_call: TRBV5-1